This entry describes one TCR beta chain. The target antigen is unknown. Its ends do not fully match the called genes, so a read error is possible. CDR3 size: 14 residues. CDR1 and CDR2 (germline): SGHRS, YFSETQ. Individual cDNA molecules each received unique molecular identifiers attached to them. TCRdb independently ran MiXCR on the 5' RACE reads; one entry per CDR3 protein. This table holds about 44,000 distinct CDR3 sequences, roughly 6% found once. This sample is part of a study of early T cells in non-severe SARS-CoV-2 infection. The wider study: RNA in bulk from unsorted whole blood was sequenced, and chains were unpaired.

General observations from the study: VDJdb matches were skewed toward anti-spike CD8 T cell responses.

This chain connects TRBV5-1 to TRBJ1-6; D is perhaps TRBD1 (5 bases). The sample consisted of whole blood. The receptor was derived from an adult who was a healthcare worker with PCR-confirmed SARS-CoV-2 infection or an uninfected control (not recorded which). CDR3 residues: CTSSLESRASPLHF. DNA of the CDR3: TGCACCAGCAGCTTGGAAAGCAGGGCATCACCCCTCCACTTT.